A single T cell receptor (beta chain) is shown here with its context. What it recognizes is unknown. These data belong to a study of OX40 agonist ivuxolimab in advanced cancers. Turning to the study itself: From roughly 23 to 85 years was the age range, with a mean of about 56 years, and around 80% were male. Partial responses, seen in three patients, involved one hepatocellular carcinoma and two cutaneous melanomas. Whole-study findings and limits: Expanded clones were, on average, more numerous among CD8+ T cells than CD4+. By week 6 at 0.1 to 3.0 mg/kg, blood CD4+ and CD8+ T cells had expanded clonally.

Clones were sequenced by immunoSEQ multiplex PCR, and TCRdb holds only the in-frame ones, with some missing. The repertoire holds tens of thousands of clones, with 82% as singletons. This CDR3 contains 16 residues. CDR1 is MNHNY and CDR2 is SVGAGI in the germline V gene (reference sequence). The V end lost 5 bases, the J end lost 14 bases, and 30 bases lay between the germline ends. Sample: CD4+ or CD8+ T cells sorted from blood, taken in a trial of the OX40 agonist ivuxolimab. The rearrangement links TRBV6-6 to TRBJ1-2; a weak D match, TRBD1 (6 bases). The TCR sequence derives from an adult with an advanced solid tumor such as melanoma, head and neck, liver or kidney cancer. The CDR3 region is CASSPFGGRDTSFRTF. The CDR3 DNA reads TGTGCCAGCAGTCCTTTCGGCGGACGGGACACGTCATTCAGGACCTTC.